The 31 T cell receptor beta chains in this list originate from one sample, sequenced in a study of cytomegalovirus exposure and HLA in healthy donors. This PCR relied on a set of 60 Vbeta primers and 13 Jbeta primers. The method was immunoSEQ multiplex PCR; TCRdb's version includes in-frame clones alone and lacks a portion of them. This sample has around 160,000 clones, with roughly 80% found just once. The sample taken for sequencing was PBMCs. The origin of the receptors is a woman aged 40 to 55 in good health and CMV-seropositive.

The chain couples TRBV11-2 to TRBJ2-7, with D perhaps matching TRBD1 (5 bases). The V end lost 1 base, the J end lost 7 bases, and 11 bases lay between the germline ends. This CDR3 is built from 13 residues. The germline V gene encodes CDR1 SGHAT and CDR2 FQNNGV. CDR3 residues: CASSLVRAGEQYF. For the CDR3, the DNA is TGTGCCAGCAGCTTAGTCAGGGCAGGGGAGCAGTACTTC.

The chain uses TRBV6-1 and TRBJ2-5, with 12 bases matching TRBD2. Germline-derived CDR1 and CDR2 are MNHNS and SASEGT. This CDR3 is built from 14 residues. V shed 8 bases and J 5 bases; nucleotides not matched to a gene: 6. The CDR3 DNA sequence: TGTGCCAGCGGACTAGCGGGGTTCCTGGAGACCCAGTACTTC. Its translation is CASGLAGFLETQYF.

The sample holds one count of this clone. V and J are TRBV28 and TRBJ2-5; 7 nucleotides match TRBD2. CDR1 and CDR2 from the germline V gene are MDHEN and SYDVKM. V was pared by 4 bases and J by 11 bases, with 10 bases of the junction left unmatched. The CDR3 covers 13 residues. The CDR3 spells CASSSTAPREQYF. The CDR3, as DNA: TGTGCCAGCAGTTCAACAGCTCCGCGGGAGCAGTACTTC.

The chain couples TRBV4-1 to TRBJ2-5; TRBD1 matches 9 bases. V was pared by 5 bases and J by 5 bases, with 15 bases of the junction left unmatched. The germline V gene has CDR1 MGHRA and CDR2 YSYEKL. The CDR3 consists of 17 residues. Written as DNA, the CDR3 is TGCGCCAGCAGCTTAAAATCGCAAGGGACAGGGAGCGAGACCCAGTACTTC. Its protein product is CASSLKSQGTGSETQYF.

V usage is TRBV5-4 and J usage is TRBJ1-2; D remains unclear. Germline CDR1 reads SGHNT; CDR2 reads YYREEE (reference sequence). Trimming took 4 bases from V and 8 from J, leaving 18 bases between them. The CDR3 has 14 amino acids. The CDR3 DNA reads TGTGCCAGCAGCCCTGCTCTGTCAACGGTGGGCTACACCTTC. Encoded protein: CASSPALSTVGYTF.

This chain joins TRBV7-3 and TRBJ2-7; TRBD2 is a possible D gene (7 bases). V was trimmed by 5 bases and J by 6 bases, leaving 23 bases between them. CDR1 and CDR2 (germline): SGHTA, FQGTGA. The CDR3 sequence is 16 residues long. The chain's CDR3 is CASSLNGGAGVREQYF. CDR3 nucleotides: TGTGCCAGCAGCCTGAATGGGGGGGCGGGTGTGCGCGAGCAGTACTTC.

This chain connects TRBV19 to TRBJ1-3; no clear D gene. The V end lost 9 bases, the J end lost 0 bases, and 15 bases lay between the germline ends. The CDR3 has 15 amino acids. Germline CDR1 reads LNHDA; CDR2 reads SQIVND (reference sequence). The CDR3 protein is CASQMAVRSGNTIYF. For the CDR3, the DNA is TGTGCCAGCCAAATGGCGGTCCGCTCTGGAAACACCATATATTTT.

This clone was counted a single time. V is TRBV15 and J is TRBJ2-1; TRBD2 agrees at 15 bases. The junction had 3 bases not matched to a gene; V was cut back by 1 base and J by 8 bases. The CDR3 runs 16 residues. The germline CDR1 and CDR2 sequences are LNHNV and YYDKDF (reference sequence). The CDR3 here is CATSRGTSGGVHEQFF. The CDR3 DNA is TGTGCCACCAGCAGAGGGACTAGCGGGGGGGTGCATGAGCAGTTCTTC.

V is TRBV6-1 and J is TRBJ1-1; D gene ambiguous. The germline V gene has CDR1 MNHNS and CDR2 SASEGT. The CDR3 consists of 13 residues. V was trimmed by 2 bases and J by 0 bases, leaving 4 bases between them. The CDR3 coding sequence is TGTGCCAGCAGTGAAAATATGAACACTGAAGCTTTCTTT. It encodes CASSENMNTEAFF.

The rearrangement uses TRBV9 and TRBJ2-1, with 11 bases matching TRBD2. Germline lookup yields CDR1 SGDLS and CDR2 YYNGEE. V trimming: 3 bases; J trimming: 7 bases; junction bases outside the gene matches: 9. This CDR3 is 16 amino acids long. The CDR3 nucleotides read TGTGCCAGCAGCGCTGAGGCACTAGCGGGGGTAAATGAGCAGTTCTTC. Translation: CASSAEALAGVNEQFF.

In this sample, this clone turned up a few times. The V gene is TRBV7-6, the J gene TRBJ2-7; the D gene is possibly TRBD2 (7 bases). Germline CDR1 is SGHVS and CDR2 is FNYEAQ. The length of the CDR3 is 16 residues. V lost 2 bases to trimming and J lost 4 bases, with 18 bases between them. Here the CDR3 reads CASSLPGTGGRYEQYF. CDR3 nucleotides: TGTGCCAGCAGCTTACCAGGGACGGGGGGCAGGTACGAGCAGTACTTC.

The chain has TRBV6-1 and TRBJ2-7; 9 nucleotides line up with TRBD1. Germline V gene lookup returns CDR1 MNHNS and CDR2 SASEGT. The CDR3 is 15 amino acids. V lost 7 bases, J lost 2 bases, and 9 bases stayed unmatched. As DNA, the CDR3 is TGTGCCAGCAACACCGGGACAGGGCCCCCCTACGAGCAGTACTTC. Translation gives CASNTGTGPPYEQYF.

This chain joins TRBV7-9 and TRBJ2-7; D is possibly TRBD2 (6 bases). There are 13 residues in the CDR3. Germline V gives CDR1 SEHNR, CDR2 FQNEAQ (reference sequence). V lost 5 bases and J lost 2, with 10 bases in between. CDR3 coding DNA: TGTGCCAGCAGCCCACGGGAGACCTACGAGCAGTACTTC. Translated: CASSPRETYEQYF.

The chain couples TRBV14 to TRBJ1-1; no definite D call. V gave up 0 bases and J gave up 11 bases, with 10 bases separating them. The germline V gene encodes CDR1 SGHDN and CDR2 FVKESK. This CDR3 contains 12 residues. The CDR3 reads CASSQDRLGAFF. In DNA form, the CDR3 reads TGTGCCAGCAGCCAAGACAGGTTAGGTGCTTTCTTT.

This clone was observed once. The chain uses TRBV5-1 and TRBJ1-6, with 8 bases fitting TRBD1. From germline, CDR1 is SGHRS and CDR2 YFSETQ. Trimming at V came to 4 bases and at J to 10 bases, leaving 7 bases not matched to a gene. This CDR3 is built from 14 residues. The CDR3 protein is CASSPRQGSSPLHF. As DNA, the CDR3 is TGCGCCAGCAGCCCTCGACAGGGGAGCTCACCCCTCCACTTT.

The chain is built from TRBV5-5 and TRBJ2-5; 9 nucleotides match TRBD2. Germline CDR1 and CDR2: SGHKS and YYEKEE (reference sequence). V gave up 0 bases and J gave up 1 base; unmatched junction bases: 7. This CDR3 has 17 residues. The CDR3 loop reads CASSLGGLAGPQETQYF. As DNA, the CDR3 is TGTGCCAGCAGCTTGGGGGGTCTAGCGGGGCCCCAAGAGACCCAGTACTTC.

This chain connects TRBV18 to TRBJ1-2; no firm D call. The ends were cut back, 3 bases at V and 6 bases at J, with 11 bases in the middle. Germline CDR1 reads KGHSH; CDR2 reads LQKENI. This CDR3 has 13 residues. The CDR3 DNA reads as TGTGCCAGCTCACCCGAGAGCCTCGATGGCTACACCTTC. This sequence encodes CASSPESLDGYTF.

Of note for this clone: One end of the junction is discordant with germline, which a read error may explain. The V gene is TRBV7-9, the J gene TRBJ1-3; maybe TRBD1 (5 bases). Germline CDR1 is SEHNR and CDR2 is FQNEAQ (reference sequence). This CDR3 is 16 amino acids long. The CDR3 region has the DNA TGTTCCAGCAGCTTAGCCGACAGCTCCTCTGGAAACACCATATATTTT. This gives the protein CSSSLADSSSGNTIYF. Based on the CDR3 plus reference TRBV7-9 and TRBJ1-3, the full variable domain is DTGVSQNPRHKITKRGQNVTFRCDPISEHNRLYWYRQTLGQGPEFLTYFQNEAQLEKSRLLSDRFSAERPKGSFSTLEIQRTEQGDSAMYLCSSSLADSSSGNTIYFGEGSWLTVV.

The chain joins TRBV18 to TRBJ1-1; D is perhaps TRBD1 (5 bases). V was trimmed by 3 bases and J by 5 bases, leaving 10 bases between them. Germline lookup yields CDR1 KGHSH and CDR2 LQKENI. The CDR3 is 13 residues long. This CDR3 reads CASSPPGGTEAFF. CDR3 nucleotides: TGTGCCAGCTCACCGCCGGGGGGGACTGAAGCTTTCTTT.

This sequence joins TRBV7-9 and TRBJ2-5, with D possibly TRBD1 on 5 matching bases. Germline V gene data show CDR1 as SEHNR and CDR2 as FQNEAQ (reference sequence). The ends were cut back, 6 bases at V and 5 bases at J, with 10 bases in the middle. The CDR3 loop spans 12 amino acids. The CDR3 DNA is TGTGCCAGCAGAGAATCAGGGGAGACCCAGTACTTC. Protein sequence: CASRESGETQYF.

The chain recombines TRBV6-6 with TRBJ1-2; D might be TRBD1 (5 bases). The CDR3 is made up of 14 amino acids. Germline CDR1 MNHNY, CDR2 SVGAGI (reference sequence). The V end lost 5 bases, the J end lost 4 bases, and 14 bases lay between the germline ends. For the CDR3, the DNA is TGTGCCAGCAGTCAAATGACAGACAGCTATGGCTACACCTTC. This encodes CASSQMTDSYGYTF.

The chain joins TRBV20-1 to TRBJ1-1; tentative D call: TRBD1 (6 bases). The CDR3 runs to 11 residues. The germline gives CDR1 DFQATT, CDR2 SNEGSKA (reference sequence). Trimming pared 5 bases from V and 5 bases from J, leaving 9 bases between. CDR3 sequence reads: CSAPGDTEAFF. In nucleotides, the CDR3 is TGCAGTGCTCCAGGGGATACTGAAGCTTTCTTT.

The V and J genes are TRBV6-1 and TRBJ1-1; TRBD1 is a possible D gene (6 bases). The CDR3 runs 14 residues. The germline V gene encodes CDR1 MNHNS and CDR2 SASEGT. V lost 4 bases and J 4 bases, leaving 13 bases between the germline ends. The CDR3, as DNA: TGTGCCAGCAGTGTACGGGGGGCCTCCACTGAAGCTTTCTTT. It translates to CASSVRGASTEAFF.

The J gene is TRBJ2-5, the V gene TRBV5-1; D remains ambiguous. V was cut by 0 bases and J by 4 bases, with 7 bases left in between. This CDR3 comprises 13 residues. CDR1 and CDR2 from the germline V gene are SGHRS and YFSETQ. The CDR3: CASSLDFRETQYF. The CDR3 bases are TGCGCCAGCAGCTTGGACTTTAGAGAGACCCAGTACTTC.

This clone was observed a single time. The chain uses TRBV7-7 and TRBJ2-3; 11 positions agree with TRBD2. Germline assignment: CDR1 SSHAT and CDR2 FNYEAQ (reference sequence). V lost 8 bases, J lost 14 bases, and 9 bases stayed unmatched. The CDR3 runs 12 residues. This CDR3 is CASGMTSGAMYF. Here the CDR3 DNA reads TGTGCCAGCGGCATGACTAGCGGGGCCATGTATTTT.

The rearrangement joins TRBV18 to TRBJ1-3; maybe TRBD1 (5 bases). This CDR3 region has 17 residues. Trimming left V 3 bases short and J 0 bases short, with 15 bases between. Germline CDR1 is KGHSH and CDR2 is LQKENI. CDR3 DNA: TGTGCCAGCTCACCCCTAGGTAAAGACAGCTCTGGAAACACCATATATTTT. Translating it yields CASSPLGKDSSGNTIYF. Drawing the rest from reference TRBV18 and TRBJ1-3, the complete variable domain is NAGVMQNPRHLVRRRGQEARLRCSPMKGHSHVYWYRQLPEEGLKFMVYLQKENIIDESGMPKERFSAEFPKEGPSILRIQQVVRGDSAAYFCASSPLGKDSSGNTIYFGEGSWLTVV.

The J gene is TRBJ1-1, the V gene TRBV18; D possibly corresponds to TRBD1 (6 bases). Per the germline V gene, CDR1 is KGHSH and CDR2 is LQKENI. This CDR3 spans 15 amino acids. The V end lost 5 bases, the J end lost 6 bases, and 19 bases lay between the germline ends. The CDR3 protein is CASSRDNFVGAEAFF. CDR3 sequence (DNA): TGTGCCAGCTCAAGGGACAACTTTGTCGGGGCTGAAGCTTTCTTT. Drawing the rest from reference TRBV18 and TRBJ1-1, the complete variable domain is NAGVMQNPRHLVRRRGQEARLRCSPMKGHSHVYWYRQLPEEGLKFMVYLQKENIIDESGMPKERFSAEFPKEGPSILRIQQVVRGDSAAYFCASSRDNFVGAEAFFGQGTRLTVV.

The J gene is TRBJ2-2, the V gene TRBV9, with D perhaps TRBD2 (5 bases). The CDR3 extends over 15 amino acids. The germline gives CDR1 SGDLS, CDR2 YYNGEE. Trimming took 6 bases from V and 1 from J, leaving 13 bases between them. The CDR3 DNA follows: TGTGCCAGCACCGAGGGCCCGCGGAACACCGGGGAGCTGTTTTTT. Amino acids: CASTEGPRNTGELFF.

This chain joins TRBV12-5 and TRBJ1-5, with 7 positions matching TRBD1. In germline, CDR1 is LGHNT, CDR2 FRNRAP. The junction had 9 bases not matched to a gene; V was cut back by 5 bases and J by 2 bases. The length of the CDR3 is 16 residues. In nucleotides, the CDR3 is TGTGCTAGTGGTACGGCTCCCGGGACAGGCAATCAGCCCCAGCATTTT. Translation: CASGTAPGTGNQPQHF.

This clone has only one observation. The CDR3 DNA is TGTGCCAGCAGTGGAGGGAAGGGGGCGTCAATATACAATGAGCAGTTCTTC. This translates into CASSGGKGASIYNEQFF. The V gene is TRBV6-1, the J gene TRBJ2-1; 7 positions match TRBD1. Trimming took 4 bases from V and 4 from J; bases not matched to a gene: 13. Germline assignment: CDR1 MNHNS and CDR2 SASEGT. The CDR3 consists of 17 residues.

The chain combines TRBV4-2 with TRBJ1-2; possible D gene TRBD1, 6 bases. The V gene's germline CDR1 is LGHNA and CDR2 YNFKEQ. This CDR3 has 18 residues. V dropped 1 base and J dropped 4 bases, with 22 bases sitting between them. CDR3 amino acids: CASSQGTGTHEISYGYTF. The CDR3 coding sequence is TGTGCCAGCAGCCAAGGTACAGGGACCCATGAAATAAGCTATGGCTACACCTTC.